This entry describes one T cell receptor (beta chain). This specimen belongs to a study of blood T cell repertoires in COVID-19. As for the study in general: Acute-phase and convalescent COVID-19 samples originated in the United States, Italy and Spain.

The table came from immunoSEQ multiplex PCR; TCRdb's copy has only in-frame clones and leaves some out. The data show approximately 250,000 clones, 65% to 90% seen once. The sample taken for sequencing was peripheral blood. This TCR was recovered from a woman aged 40 to 50 who had recovered from COVID-19.

The chain's CDR3 is CASSVRGAGTEAFF. CDR3 in DNA: TGTGCCAGCAGCGTCAGGGGCGCCGGGACTGAAGCTTTCTTT. The chain is built from TRBV9 and TRBJ1-1; D is perhaps TRBD1 (6 bases). Germline CDR1 and CDR2: SGDLS and YYNGEE. Deletions cut 2 bases from V and 5 bases from J, with 13 bases between. The CDR3 runs to 14 residues.